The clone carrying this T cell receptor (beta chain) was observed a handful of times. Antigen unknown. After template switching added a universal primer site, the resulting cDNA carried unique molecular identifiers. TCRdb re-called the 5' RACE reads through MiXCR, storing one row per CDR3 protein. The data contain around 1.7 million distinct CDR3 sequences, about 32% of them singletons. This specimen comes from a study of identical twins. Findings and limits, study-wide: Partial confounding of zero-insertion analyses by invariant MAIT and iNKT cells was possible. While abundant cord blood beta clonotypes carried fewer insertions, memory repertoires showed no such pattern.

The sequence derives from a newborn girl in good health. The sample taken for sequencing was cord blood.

CDR3 nucleotide sequence: TGTGCCAGCAGCTTAGAACCGGCGGGCAATGAGCAGTACTTC. This encodes CASSLEPAGNEQYF. The chain employs TRBV7-2 and TRBJ2-5, with TRBD2 as a possible D gene (5 bases). Germline V gene sequence: CDR1 SGHTA, CDR2 FQGNSA. The CDR3 contains 14 residues. Trimming took 1 base from V and 11 from J, leaving 17 bases between them.